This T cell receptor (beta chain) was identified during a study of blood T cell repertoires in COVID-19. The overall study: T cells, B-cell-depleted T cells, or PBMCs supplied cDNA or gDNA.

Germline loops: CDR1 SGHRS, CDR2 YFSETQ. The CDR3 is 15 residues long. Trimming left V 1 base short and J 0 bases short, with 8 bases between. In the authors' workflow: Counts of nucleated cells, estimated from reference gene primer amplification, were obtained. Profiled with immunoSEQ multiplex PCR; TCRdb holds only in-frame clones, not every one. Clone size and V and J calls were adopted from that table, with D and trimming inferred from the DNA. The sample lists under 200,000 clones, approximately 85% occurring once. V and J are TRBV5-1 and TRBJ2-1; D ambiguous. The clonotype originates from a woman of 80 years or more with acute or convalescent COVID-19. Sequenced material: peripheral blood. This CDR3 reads CASSLYRSSYNEQFF. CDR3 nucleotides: TGCGCCAGCAGCTTGTACCGGAGCTCCTACAATGAGCAGTTCTTC.